This T cell receptor beta chain derives from a study of T-cell reconstitution after alpha-beta-depleted transplantation in children. Findings and limits, study-wide: Reportedly, roughly two months post-transplant, alpha-beta T cells arose from several hundred expanded graft clones.

A few counts support this clonotype. Antigen unknown. The V gene lost 2 bases and the J gene lost 6 bases, with 18 bases spanning the gap. This CDR3 region has 16 residues. Looked up from germline, CDR1 is MNHEY and CDR2 is SVGAGI. As it was prepared, the TCRbeta library received unique molecular identifiers. TCRdb reanalysed the PCR reads using MiXCR and keeps one entry per CDR3 protein. This table holds around 490,000 distinct CDR3 sequences, roughly an eighth found once. Source: PBMCs, mostly from graft donor cells, taken 180 days after TCRalphabeta/CD19-depleted stem cell transplant. This TCR came from a female patient aged 2-9 years who had a stem cell transplant for aplastic anemia, so the T cells may come from the graft donor. The genes are TRBV6-5 and TRBJ2-3; no clear D gene. The CDR3 spells CASSYLGGGLVDTQYF. CDR3 DNA: TGTGCCAGCAGTTACCTGGGCGGCGGCTTGGTGGATACGCAGTATTTT.